This entry lists 14 T cell receptor beta chains sequenced from one sample in a study of T cell changes during pregnancy in multiple sclerosis. Only in-frame clones appear in the TCRdb table, and some are missing; sequencing was by immunoSEQ multiplex PCR. The repertoire holds under 130,000 clones, approximately 93% seen once, with approximately 3.5% in the top ten. The source material was peripheral blood, sampled after pregnancy. Receptors were obtained from a female donor with multiple sclerosis, enrolled in a pregnancy study.

V is TRBV2 and J is TRBJ1-1, with TRBD1 identical over 10 bases. V shed 5 bases and J 5 bases; nucleotides not matched to a gene: 5. The CDR3 consists of 14 residues. From germline, CDR1 is SNHLY and CDR2 FYNNEI. The CDR3 is CASSMTGGETEAFF. The CDR3 coding sequence is TGTGCCAGCAGTATGACAGGGGGCGAGACTGAAGCTTTCTTT.

This sequence joins TRBV2 and TRBJ2-1; 7 nucleotides agree with TRBD2. The CDR3 covers 15 residues. Germline V lookup: CDR1 SNHLY, CDR2 FYNNEI. V lost 3 bases and J lost 0; bases outside the gene matches: 2. CDR3 sequence: CASSDSGLSYNEQFF. CDR3 bases: TGTGCCAGCAGTGATAGCGGGCTCTCCTACAATGAGCAGTTCTTC.

The chain is built from TRBV11-2 and TRBJ2-3; D perhaps matches TRBD2 (6 bases). CDR1 is SGHAT, CDR2 FQNNGV, per germline. The CDR3 sequence is 14 residues long. V was cut by 5 bases and J by 8 bases, with 17 bases left in between. This CDR3 is CASSEGGGRPTQYF. In DNA form, the CDR3 reads TGTGCCAGCAGCGAGGGTGGAGGGCGCCCTACGCAGTATTTT.

The chain is built from TRBV4-1 and TRBJ2-1; TRBD1 aligns across 7 bases. This CDR3 is built from 13 residues. V was pared by 5 bases and J by 8 bases, with 6 bases of the junction left unmatched. Germline V gives CDR1 MGHRA, CDR2 YSYEKL. CDR3 DNA: TGCGCCAGCAGCGGTACAGGGGTAGATGAGCAGTTCTTC. Translation: CASSGTGVDEQFF.

J is TRBJ2-5 and V is TRBV11-2; TRBD2 matches 13 bases. Germline V gene data show CDR1 as SGHAT and CDR2 as FQNNGV. Trimming took 5 bases from V and 4 from J; bases not matched to a gene: 4. The length of the CDR3 is 15 residues. CDR3 DNA sequence: TGTGCCAGCAGCCCGTGGACTAGCGGGAGAGAGACCCAGTACTTC. As protein: CASSPWTSGRETQYF.

The gene calls are TRBV19 and TRBJ1-1, with 8 bases aligning to TRBD1. In germline, CDR1 is LNHDA, CDR2 SQIVND (reference sequence). The CDR3 totals 14 residues. V trimming: 8 bases; J trimming: 4 bases; junction bases outside the gene matches: 9. This CDR3 is CASGQGHLSTEAFF. The CDR3 coding sequence is TGTGCCAGTGGACAGGGACACTTGAGCACTGAAGCTTTCTTT.

The rearrangement uses TRBV9 and TRBJ2-1, with a possible D match to TRBD2 (6 bases). CDR1 and CDR2 (germline): SGDLS, YYNGEE. This CDR3 has 15 amino acids. Trimming left V 4 bases short and J 4 bases short, with 15 bases between. CDR3 sequence (DNA): TGTGCCAGCAGCCCAATCGCGGGGAGTTACAATGAGCAGTTCTTC. This codes for CASSPIAGSYNEQFF.

This chain joins TRBV2 and TRBJ2-1, with 7 bases lining up with TRBD2. The CDR3 has 13 amino acids. V gave up 4 bases and J gave up 7 bases; unmatched junction bases: 4. In germline, CDR1 is SNHLY, CDR2 FYNNEI. The CDR3 protein is CASSGLAQNEQFF. Written as DNA, the CDR3 is TGTGCCAGCAGTGGACTAGCTCAAAATGAGCAGTTCTTC.

The gene calls are TRBV11-2 and TRBJ1-4, with a weak D call TRBD1 (5 bases). Per germline, CDR1 SGHAT and CDR2 FQNNGV. Trimming removed 8 bases at V and 5 bases at J, with 15 bases between. The CDR3 covers 14 residues. CDR3 nucleotides: TGTGCCAGCCGCAAGGGCAGGGCGAATGAAAAACTGTTTTTT. Protein sequence: CASRKGRANEKLFF. Based on the CDR3 plus reference TRBV11-2 and TRBJ1-4, the full variable domain is EAGVAQSPRYKIIEKRQSVAFWCNPISGHATLYWYQQILGQGPKLLIQFQNNGVVDDSQLPKDRFSAERLKGVDSTLKIQPAKLEDSAVYLCASRKGRANEKLFFGSGTQLSVL.

Only one count was recorded for this clone. J is TRBJ1-4 and V is TRBV27, with a possible D match to TRBD1 (5 bases). This CDR3 region has 18 residues. Germline V gives CDR1 MNHEY, CDR2 SMNVEV (reference sequence). V lost 1 base and J lost 0, with 15 bases in between. The CDR3 here is CASSLFRVAGATNEKLFF. The CDR3 region has the DNA TGTGCCAGCAGTTTATTCAGAGTGGCGGGGGCAACTAATGAAAAACTGTTTTTT.

The chain employs TRBV6-1 and TRBJ1-5; TRBD1 is a possible D gene (5 bases). V dropped 0 bases and J dropped 6 bases, with 15 bases sitting between them. Germline V gives CDR1 MNHNS, CDR2 SASEGT. CDR3 length equals 16 residues. The CDR3 region is CASSEAQVRRGQPQHF. The CDR3 bases are TGTGCCAGCAGTGAAGCCCAGGTCCGGAGGGGTCAGCCCCAGCATTTT.

The chain couples TRBV11-2 to TRBJ1-6; D is perhaps TRBD1 (6 bases). Germline V gene data show CDR1 as SGHAT and CDR2 as FQNNGV. CDR3 length: 16 residues. V was clipped by 6 bases and J by 6 bases, with 18 bases between them. CDR3 nucleotide sequence: TGTGCCAGCAGTATTCTACAGGGTCCCCTTAATTCACCCCTCCACTTT. Translation: CASSILQGPLNSPLHF.

The chain recombines TRBV19 with TRBJ2-5; possible D gene TRBD2, 7 bases. Germline V gene sequence: CDR1 LNHDA, CDR2 SQIVND (reference sequence). Trimming took 1 base from V and 2 from J, leaving 11 bases between them. There are 15 residues in the CDR3. The CDR3 is CASSIAGGQQETQYF. The CDR3 DNA reads TGTGCCAGTAGTATAGCGGGGGGACAACAAGAGACCCAGTACTTC.

In this sample, this clone turned up once. The V gene is TRBV5-5, the J gene TRBJ2-3; the D is unclear. Germline V gene lookup returns CDR1 SGHKS and CDR2 YYEKEE (reference sequence). CDR3 size: 15 residues. V lost 4 bases to trimming and J lost 2 bases, with 14 bases between them. CDR3 bases: TGTGCCAGCAGCCTATACGAGTCTTTCACAGATACGCAGTATTTT. It is translated as CASSLYESFTDTQYF.